Given below is one T cell receptor beta chain in context. Antigen unknown. This specimen belongs to a study of identifying expanded T cells in peripheral blood. Sequencing used immunoSEQ multiplex PCR; TCRdb keeps in-frame clones, though not all of them. The sample includes about 78,000 clones, 70% to 90% of them seen just once. General observations from the study: Across healthy donors, higher total template counts meant significantly greater approximately two-week count variance. Differentially abundant clones: approximately 1.3 between replicates, approximately 15 at approximately 14 days, less than 25 at four.

V shed 2 bases and J 5 bases; nucleotides not matched to a gene: 4. The CDR3 has 15 residues. Germline V lookup: CDR1 MNHNY, CDR2 SVGAGI (reference sequence). Sequenced: blood. V gene TRBV6-6 combines with J gene TRBJ2-1; 9 bases fit TRBD1. The sequence was obtained from a person aged 18 to 75 in good health. The CDR3 spells CASSYRDRVDNEQFF. The CDR3 DNA reads TGTGCCAGCAGTTACAGGGACAGGGTAGACAATGAGCAGTTCTTC.